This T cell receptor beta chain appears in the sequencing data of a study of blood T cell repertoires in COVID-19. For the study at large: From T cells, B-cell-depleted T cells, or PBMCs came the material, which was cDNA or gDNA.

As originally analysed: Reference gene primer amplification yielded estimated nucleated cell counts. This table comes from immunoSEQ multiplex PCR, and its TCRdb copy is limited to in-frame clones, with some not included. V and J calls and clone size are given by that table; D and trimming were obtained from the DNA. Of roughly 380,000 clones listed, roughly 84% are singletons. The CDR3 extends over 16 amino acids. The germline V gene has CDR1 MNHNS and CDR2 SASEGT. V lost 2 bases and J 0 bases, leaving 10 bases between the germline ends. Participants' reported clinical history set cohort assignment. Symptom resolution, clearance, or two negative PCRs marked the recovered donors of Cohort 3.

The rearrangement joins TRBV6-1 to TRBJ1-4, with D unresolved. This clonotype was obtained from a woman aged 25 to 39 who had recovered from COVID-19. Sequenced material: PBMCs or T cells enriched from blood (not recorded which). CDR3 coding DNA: TGTGCCAGCAGTGAACTAGCGGGAGCAACTAATGAAAAACTGTTTTTT. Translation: CASSELAGATNEKLFF.